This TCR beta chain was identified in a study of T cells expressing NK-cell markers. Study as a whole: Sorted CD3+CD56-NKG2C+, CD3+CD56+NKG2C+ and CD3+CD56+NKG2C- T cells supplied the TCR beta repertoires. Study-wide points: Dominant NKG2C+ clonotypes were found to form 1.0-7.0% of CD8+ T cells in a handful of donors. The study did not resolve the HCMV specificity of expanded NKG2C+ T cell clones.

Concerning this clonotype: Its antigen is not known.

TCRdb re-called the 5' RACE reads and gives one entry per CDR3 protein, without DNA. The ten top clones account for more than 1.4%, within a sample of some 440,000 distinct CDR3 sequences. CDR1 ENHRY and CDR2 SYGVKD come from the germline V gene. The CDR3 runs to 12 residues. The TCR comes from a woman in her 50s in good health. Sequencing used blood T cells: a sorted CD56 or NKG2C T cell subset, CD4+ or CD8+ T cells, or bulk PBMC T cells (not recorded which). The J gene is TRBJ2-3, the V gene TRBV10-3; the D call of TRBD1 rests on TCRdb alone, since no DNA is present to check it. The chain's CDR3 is CASADPSDTQYF.